This TCR beta chain was identified during a study of CD8+CD57+ T cells in acquired aplastic anemia. Across the whole study: Sorting CD4+ and CD8+ cells gave DNA averaging around 3 ug.

This clonotype was seen many times. Its cognate antigen is unknown. The study, taken as a whole, reports: Shared by patients and controls, approximately 28 CD8+ CDR3s were abundant in patients.

Looked up from germline, CDR1 is PRHDT and CDR2 is FYEKMQ (reference sequence). Germline trimming cut 0 bases from V and 6 bases from J; bases unmatched to any gene: 10. This CDR3 spans 16 amino acids. Using genomic DNA as the template, TCR beta VDJ and CDR3 profiling was carried out. One entry per CDR3 protein, called by TCRdb with MiXCR from the reads. This repertoire shows 250,000 to 300,000 distinct CDR3 sequences, around 60% found once; its top ten account for less than 9.5%. Sequencing input: sorted CD4+, CD8+, or CD8+CD57+ T cells (not recorded which) from PBMCs. The TCR comes from a human donor with severe aplastic anemia or a healthy control (not recorded which). The chain uses TRBV13 and TRBJ1-1, with TRBD1 matching 7 bases. The CDR3 loop reads CASSLGPREGAAEAFF. The DNA of the CDR3 is TGTGCCAGCAGCTTAGGACCGCGAGAGGGGGCGGCTGAAGCTTTCTTT.